The sequence of this T cell receptor (beta chain) was determined in a study of blood T cell repertoires in COVID-19. Study background: Sites in the United States, Italy and Spain provided acute and convalescent COVID-19 samples. The analysed material was cDNA or gDNA that came from T cells, B-cell-depleted T cells, or PBMCs.

This CDR3 spans 18 amino acids. Trimming cost V 3 bases and J 3 bases; bases outside gene matches: 14. The germline CDR1 and CDR2 sequences are GTSNPN and SVGIG (reference sequence). Authors' analysis steps: Amplified reference gene primers provided the basis for estimating nucleated cell counts. Sequenced by immunoSEQ multiplex PCR; TCRdb stores in-frame clones only, minus some. V and J calls and clone size follow that table, whereas D and trimming were derived from the DNA. The sample has about 140,000 clones, just under 90% seen once. This clonotype was sampled from a woman aged 40 to 49 with acute or convalescent COVID-19. The chain employs TRBV30 and TRBJ1-4; 9 bases match TRBD1. The sequenced material came from peripheral blood. The CDR3 DNA sequence: TGTGCCTGGAGCTTAGGACAGGGGAGACCCGCCGCTAATGAAAAACTGTTTTTT. It specifies CAWSLGQGRPAANEKLFF.